Below are 5 T cell receptor beta chains sequenced from a single sample in a study of T cells in Graves' hyperthyroidism and ophthalmopathy. Amplification of TCR beta CDR3 regions used RNA as the template. The HTBI primer set was used in a first-round RT-PCR of the TCR CDR3. TCRdb re-analysed the multiplex PCR reads in MiXCR, keeping a single row per CDR3 protein. The sample has around 400,000 distinct CDR3 sequences, under 15% seen once. Sequencing input: blood. These receptors were collected from a woman younger than 30 with Graves' hyperthyroidism.

This clonotype was observed a handful of times. The V call is TRBV6-6, the J call TRBJ2-5; no reliable D call. V lost 2 bases to trimming and J lost 3 bases, with 16 bases between them. The germline CDR1 and CDR2 sequences are MNHNY and SVGAGI (reference sequence). This CDR3 contains 16 residues. In DNA, the CDR3 is TGTGCCAGCAGTTACGGGAAAAGTGACTTCGAAGAGACCCAGTACTTC. Protein: CASSYGKSDFEETQYF.

This clonotype was observed many times. The gene calls are TRBV12-3 or TRBV12-4 and TRBJ2-5; D not resolved. V lost 3 bases, J lost 5 bases, and 7 bases lay in between. CDR3 length: 12 amino acids. In DNA, the CDR3 is TGTGCCAGCAGTTTTGATGCGGAGACCCAGTACTTC. It yields the protein CASSFDAETQYF.

This clonotype occurred many times. The chain has TRBV2 and TRBJ1-5; tentative D call: TRBD1 (6 bases). The CDR3 contains 15 residues. V was pared by 6 bases and J by 3 bases, with 15 bases between. CDR1 SNHLY and CDR2 FYNNEI come from the germline V gene. CDR3 residues: CASSPRTAHNQPQHF. The CDR3 bases are TGTGCCAGCAGCCCCAGGACAGCCCACAATCAGCCCCAGCATTTT.

The V gene is TRBV7-9, the J gene TRBJ2-2, with D unresolved. V was pared by 3 bases and J by 2 bases, with 4 bases between. Germline CDR1 and CDR2: SEHNR and FQNEAQ (reference sequence). The CDR3 has 13 residues. CDR3 coding DNA: TGTGCCAGCAGCTTTAAAAACACCGGGGAGCTGTTTTTT. This translates into CASSFKNTGELFF.

At least ten counts were recorded for this clonotype. This chain joins TRBV20-1 and TRBJ2-7, with 9 bases matching TRBD1. The germline V gene has CDR1 DFQATT and CDR2 SNEGSKA (reference sequence). With V trimmed by 0 bases and J by 3 bases, 6 bases remained unmatched. The CDR3 extends over 15 amino acids. The CDR3 sequence: CSARDGGTGSYEQYF. CDR3 DNA sequence: TGCAGTGCTAGAGACGGAGGGACAGGGAGCTACGAGCAGTACTTC.